The sequence of this T cell receptor beta chain was determined in a study of T cells after yellow fever vaccination. Using its own MiXCR run on the 5' RACE reads, TCRdb lists one record per CDR3 protein. The sample carries more than 300,000 distinct CDR3 sequences, around 4.3% recorded once. The V gene lost 9 bases and the J gene lost 3 bases, with 26 bases spanning the gap. Per the germline V gene, CDR1 is LNHDA and CDR2 is SQIVND (reference sequence). There are 17 residues in the CDR3. The sample consisted of PBMCs, taken 15 days after the yellow fever booster vaccination. The chain employs TRBV19 and TRBJ1-1, with D unclear. This clonotype was obtained from a man younger than 30 who received the YFV17D yellow fever vaccine. The chain's CDR3 is CASIGIDQARRDTEAFF. CDR3 nucleotides: TGTGCCAGCATAGGGATCGACCAGGCCCGGAGGGACACTGAAGCTTTCTTT.